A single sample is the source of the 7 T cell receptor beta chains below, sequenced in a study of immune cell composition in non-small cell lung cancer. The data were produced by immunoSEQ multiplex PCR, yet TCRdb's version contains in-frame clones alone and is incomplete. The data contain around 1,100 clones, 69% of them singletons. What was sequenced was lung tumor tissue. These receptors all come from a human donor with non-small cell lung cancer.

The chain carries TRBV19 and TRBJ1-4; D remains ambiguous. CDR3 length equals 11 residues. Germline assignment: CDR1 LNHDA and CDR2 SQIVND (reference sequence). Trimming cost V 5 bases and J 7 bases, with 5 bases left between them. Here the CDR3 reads CASSVSEKLFF. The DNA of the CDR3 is TGTGCCAGTAGTGTCTCTGAAAAACTGTTTTTT.

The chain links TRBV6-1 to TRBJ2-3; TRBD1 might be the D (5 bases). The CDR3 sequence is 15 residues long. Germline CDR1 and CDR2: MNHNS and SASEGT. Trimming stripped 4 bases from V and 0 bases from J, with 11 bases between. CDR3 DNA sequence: TGTGCCAGCAGTGTGCAGGGCGGAAGCACAGATACGCAGTATTTT. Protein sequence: CASSVQGGSTDTQYF.

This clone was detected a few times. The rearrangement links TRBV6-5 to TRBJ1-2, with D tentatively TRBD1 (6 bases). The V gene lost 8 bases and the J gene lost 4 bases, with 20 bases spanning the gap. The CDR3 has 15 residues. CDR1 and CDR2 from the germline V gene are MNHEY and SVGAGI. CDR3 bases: TGTGCCAGCCATAGAGGGGGGGTGGGCGTCTATGGCTACACCTTC. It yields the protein CASHRGGVGVYGYTF.

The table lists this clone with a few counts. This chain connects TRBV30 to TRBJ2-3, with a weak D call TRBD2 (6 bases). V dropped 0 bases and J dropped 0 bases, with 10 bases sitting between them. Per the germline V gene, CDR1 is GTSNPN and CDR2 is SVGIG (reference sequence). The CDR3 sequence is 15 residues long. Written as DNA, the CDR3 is TGTGCCTGGAGTGTACTAGCAACTAGCACAGATACGCAGTATTTT. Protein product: CAWSVLATSTDTQYF.

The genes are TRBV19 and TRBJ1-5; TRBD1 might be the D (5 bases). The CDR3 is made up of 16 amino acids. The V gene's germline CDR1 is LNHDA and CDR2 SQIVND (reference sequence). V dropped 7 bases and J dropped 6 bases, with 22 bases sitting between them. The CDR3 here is CASTEGTARRRQPQHF. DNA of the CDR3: TGTGCCAGTACCGAAGGGACTGCCAGAAGGCGTCAGCCCCAGCATTTT.

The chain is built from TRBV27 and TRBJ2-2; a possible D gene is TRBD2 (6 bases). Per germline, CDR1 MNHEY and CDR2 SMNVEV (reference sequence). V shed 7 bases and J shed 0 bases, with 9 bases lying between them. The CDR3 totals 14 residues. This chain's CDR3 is CASTASANTGELFF. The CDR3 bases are TGTGCCAGCACTGCTAGCGCGAACACCGGGGAGCTGTTTTTT.

The CDR3 coding sequence is TGCGCCAGCAGCTTGGTCCAGGGGGGCACTGAAGCTTTCTTT. As protein: CASSLVQGGTEAFF. This chain links TRBV5-1 with TRBJ1-1; 7 positions match TRBD1. CDR1 is SGHRS, CDR2 YFSETQ, per germline. The CDR3 consists of 14 residues. Unmatched junction bases numbered 3, after V lost 0 bases and J lost 4 bases.